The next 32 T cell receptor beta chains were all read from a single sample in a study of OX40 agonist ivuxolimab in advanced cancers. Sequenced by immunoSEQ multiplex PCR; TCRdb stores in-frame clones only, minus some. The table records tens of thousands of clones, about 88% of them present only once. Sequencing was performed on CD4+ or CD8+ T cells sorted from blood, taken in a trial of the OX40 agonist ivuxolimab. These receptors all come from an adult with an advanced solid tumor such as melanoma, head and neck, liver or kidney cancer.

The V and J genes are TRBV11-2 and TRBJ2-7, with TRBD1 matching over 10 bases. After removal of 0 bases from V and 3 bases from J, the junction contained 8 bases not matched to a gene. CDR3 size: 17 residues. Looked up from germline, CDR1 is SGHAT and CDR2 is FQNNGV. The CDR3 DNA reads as TGTGCCAGCAGCTTAGATCGAGGGACAGGGGACCGCTACGAGCAGTACTTC. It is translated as CASSLDRGTGDRYEQYF. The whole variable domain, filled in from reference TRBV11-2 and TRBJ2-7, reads EAGVAQSPRYKIIEKRQSVAFWCNPISGHATLYWYQQILGQGPKLLIQFQNNGVVDDSQLPKDRFSAERLKGVDSTLKIQPAKLEDSAVYLCASSLDRGTGDRYEQYFGPGTRLTVT.

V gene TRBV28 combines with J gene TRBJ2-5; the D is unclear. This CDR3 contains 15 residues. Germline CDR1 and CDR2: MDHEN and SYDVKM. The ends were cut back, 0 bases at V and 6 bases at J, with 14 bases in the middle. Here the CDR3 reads CASSLWSTGAKTQYF. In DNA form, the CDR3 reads TGTGCCAGCAGTTTATGGTCGACGGGCGCAAAGACCCAGTACTTC.

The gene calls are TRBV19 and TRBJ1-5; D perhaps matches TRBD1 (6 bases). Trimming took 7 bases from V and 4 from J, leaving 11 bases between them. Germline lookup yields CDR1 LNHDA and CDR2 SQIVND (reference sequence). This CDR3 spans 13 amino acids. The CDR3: CASTHRANQPQHF. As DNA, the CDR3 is TGTGCCAGTACCCACAGGGCGAATCAGCCCCAGCATTTT.

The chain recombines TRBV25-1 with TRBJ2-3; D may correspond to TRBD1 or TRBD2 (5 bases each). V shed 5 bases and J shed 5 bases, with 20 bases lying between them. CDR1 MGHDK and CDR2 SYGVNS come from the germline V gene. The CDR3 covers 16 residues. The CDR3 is CASSSPESGAGDTQYF. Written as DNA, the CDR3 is TGTGCCAGCAGTTCTCCCGAAAGTGGGGCGGGAGATACGCAGTATTTT.

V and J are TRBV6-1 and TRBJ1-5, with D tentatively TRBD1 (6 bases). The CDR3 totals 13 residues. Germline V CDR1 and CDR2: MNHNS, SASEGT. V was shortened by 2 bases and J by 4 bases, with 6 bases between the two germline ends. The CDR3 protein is CASSEQGNQPQHF. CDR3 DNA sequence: TGTGCCAGCAGTGAACAGGGGAATCAGCCCCAGCATTTT.

The CDR3 reads CASSVAGNEQFF. In nucleotides, the CDR3 is TGTGCCAGCAGTGTCGCCGGCAATGAGCAGTTCTTC. This chain links TRBV6-1 with TRBJ2-1; no reliable D call. The CDR3 loop spans 12 amino acids. V was shortened by 4 bases and J by 6 bases, with 7 bases between the two germline ends. Germline assignment: CDR1 MNHNS and CDR2 SASEGT.

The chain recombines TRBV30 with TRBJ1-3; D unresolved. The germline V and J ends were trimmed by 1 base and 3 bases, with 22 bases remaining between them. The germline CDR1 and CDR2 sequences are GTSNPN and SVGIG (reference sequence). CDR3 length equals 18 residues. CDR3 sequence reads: CAWSAHLTDRGYGNTIYF. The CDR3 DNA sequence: TGTGCCTGGAGTGCACATCTAACGGACCGCGGTTATGGAAACACCATATATTTT. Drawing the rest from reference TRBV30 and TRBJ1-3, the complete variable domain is SQTIHQWPATLVQPVGSPLSLECTVEGTSNPNLYWYRQAAGRGLQLLFYSVGIGQISSEVPQNLSASRPQDRQFILSSKKLLLSDSGFYLCAWSAHLTDRGYGNTIYFGEGSWLTVV.

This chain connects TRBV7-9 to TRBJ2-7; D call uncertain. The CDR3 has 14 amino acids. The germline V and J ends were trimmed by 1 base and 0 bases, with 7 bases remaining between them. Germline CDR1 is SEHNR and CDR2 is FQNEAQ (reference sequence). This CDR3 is CASSLGVSSYEQYF. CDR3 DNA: TGTGCCAGCAGCTTAGGGGTAAGCTCCTACGAGCAGTACTTC.

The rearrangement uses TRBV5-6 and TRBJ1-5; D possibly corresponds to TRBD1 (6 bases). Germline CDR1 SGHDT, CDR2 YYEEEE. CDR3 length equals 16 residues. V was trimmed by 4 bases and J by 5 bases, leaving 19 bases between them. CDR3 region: CASSKSGGLLYQPQHF. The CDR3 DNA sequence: TGTGCCAGCAGCAAAAGTGGGGGGCTTTTGTATCAGCCCCAGCATTTT.

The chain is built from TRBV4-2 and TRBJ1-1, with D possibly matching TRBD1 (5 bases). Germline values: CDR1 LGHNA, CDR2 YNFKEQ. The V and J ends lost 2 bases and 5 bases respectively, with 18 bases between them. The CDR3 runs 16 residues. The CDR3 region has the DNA TGTGCCAGCAGCCAACTTAGGAACCAGGGTCGGACTGAAGCTTTCTTT. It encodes CASSQLRNQGRTEAFF.

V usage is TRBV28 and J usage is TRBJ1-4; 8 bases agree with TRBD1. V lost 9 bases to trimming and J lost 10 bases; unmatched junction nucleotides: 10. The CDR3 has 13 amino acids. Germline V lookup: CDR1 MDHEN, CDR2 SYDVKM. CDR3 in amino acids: CASGQGFIRKLFF. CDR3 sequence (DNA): TGTGCCAGTGGACAGGGTTTTATAAGAAAACTGTTTTTT.

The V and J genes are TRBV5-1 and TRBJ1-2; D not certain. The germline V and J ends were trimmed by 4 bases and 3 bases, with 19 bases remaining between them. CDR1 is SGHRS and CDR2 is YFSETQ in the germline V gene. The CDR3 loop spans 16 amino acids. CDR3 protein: CASSPGGSSRYYGYTF. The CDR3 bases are TGCGCCAGCAGCCCCGGTGGTAGCTCCCGATACTATGGCTACACCTTC.

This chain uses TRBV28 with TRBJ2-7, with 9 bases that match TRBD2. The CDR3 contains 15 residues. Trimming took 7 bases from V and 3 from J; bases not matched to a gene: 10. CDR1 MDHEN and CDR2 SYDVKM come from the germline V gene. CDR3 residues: CASKTSGSSNYEQYF. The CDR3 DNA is TGTGCCAGCAAAACTAGCGGGTCAAGTAACTACGAGCAGTACTTC. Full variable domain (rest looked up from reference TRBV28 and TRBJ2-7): DVKVTQSSRYLVKRTGEKVFLECVQDMDHENMFWYRQDPGLGLRLIYFSYDVKMKEKGDIPEGYSVSREKKERFSLILESASTNQTSMYLCASKTSGSSNYEQYFGPGTRLTVT.

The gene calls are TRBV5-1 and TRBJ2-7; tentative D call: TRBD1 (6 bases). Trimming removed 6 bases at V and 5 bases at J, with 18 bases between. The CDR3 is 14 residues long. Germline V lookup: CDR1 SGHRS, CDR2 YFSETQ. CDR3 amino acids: CASTDGQGPHEQYF. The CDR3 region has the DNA TGCGCCAGCACTGACGGCCAGGGGCCACACGAGCAGTACTTC.

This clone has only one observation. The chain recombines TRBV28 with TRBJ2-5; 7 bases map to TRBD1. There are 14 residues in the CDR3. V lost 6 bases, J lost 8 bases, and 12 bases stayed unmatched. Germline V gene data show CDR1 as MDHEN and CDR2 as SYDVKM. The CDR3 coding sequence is TGTGCCAGCAGCTCGCCTCTGTCAGGGGGAACCCAGTACTTC. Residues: CASSSPLSGGTQYF. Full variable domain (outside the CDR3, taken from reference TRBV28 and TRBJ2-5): DVKVTQSSRYLVKRTGEKVFLECVQDMDHENMFWYRQDPGLGLRLIYFSYDVKMKEKGDIPEGYSVSREKKERFSLILESASTNQTSMYLCASSSPLSGGTQYFGPGTRLLVL.

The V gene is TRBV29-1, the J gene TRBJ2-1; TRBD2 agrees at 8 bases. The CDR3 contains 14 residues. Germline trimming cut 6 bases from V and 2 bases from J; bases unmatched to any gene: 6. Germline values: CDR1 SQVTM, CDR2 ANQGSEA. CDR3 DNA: TGCAGCGTGGAGGCGGGAGGAACCTACAATGAGCAGTTCTTC. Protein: CSVEAGGTYNEQFF.

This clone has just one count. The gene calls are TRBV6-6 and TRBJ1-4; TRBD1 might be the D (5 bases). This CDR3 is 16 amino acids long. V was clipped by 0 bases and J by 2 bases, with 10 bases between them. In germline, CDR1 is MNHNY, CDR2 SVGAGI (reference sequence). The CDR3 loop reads CASSYSGDPTNEKLFF. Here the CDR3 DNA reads TGTGCCAGCAGTTACTCGGGGGATCCCACTAATGAAAAACTGTTTTTT.

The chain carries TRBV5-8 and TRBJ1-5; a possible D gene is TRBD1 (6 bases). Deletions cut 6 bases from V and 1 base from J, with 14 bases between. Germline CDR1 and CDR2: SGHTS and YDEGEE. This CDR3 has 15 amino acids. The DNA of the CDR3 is TGTGCCAGCATTTTAGGGGGTTTGAGCAATCAGCCCCAGCATTTT. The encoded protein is CASILGGLSNQPQHF.

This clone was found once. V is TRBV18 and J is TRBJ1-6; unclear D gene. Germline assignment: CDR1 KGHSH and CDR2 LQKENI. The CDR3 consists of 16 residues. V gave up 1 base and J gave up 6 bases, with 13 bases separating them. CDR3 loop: CASSPQGTRANSPLHF. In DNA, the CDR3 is TGTGCCAGCTCACCACAGGGTACCCGCGCTAATTCACCCCTCCACTTT.

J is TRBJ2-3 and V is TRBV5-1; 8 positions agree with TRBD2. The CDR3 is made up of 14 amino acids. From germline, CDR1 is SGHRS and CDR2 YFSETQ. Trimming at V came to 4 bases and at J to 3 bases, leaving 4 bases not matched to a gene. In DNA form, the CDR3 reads TGCGCCAGCAGCCCAGGACTAGCAACAGATACGCAGTATTTT. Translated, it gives CASSPGLATDTQYF.

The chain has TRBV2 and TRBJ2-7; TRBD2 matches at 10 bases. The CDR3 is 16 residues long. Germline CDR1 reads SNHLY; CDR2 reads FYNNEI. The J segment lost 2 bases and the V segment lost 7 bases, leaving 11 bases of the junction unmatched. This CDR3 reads CASTTASGSGTYEQYF. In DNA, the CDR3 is TGTGCCAGCACGACGGCTAGCGGGAGTGGAACCTACGAGCAGTACTTC. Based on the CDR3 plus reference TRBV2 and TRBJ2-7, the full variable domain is EPEVTQTPSHQVTQMGQEVILRCVPISNHLYFYWYRQILGQKVEFLVSFYNNEISEKSEIFDDQFSVERPDGSNFTLKIRSTKLEDSAMYFCASTTASGSGTYEQYFGPGTRLTVT.

CDR3 nucleotide sequence: TGCGCCAGCAGTGAAGGGCCGAACACTGAAGCTTTCTTT. Protein: CASSEGPNTEAFF. The chain links TRBV10-2 to TRBJ1-1; D unclear. The V end was cut by 3 bases, the J end by 1 base, with 6 bases between. Germline assignment: CDR1 WSHSY and CDR2 SAAADI. The CDR3 runs 13 residues.

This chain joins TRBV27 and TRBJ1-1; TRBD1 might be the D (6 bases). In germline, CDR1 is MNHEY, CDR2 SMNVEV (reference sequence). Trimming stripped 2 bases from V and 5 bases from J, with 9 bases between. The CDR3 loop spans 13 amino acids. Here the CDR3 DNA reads TGTGCCAGCAGTTTAACAGGGAGGACTGAAGCTTTCTTT. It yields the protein CASSLTGRTEAFF.

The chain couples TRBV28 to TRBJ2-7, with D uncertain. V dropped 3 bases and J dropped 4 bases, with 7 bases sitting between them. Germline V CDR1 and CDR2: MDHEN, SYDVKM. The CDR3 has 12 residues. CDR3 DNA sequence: TGTGCCAGCAGTTTTTCGAGGTACGAGCAGTACTTC. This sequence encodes CASSFSRYEQYF.

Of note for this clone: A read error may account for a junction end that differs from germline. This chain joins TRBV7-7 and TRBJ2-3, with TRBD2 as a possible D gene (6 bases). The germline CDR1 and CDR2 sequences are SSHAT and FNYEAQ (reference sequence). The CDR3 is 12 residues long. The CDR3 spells CASRDSGDTQYF. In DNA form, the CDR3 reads TGTGCTAGCAGGGACTCCGGAGATACGCAGTATTTT.

DNA of the CDR3: TGTGCCACTCGGGGGCAGATCCGACAGCCCCAGCATTTT. As protein: CATRGQIRQPQHF. This chain connects TRBV2 to TRBJ1-5; TRBD1 might be the D (6 bases). The V end lost 10 bases, the J end lost 7 bases, and 17 bases lay between the germline ends. The CDR3 spans 13 residues. Germline V gene sequence: CDR1 SNHLY, CDR2 FYNNEI. The whole variable domain, filled in from reference TRBV2 and TRBJ1-5, reads EPEVTQTPSHQVTQMGQEVILRCVPISNHLYFYWYRQILGQKVEFLVSFYNNEISEKSEIFDDQFSVERPDGSNFTLKIRSTKLEDSAMYFCATRGQIRQPQHFGDGTRLSIL.

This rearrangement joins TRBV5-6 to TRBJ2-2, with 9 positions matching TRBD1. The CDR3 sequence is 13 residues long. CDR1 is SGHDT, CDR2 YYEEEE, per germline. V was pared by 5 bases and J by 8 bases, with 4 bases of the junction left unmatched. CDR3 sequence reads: CASSWTGEGELFF. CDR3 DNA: TGTGCCAGCAGTTGGACAGGGGAGGGGGAGCTGTTTTTT.

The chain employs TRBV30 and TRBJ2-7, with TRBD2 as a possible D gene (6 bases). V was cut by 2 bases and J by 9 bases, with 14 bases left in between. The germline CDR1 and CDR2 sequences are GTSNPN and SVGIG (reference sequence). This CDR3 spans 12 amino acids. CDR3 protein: CAWSRGTDGQYF. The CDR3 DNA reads TGTGCCTGGAGTCGGGGGACGGACGGGCAGTACTTC.

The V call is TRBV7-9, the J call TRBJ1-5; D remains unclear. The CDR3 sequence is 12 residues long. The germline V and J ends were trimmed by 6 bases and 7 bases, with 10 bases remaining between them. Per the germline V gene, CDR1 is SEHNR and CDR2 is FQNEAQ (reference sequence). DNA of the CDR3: TGTGCCAGCAGTTATCGGGCACAGCCCCAGCATTTT. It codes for CASSYRAQPQHF.

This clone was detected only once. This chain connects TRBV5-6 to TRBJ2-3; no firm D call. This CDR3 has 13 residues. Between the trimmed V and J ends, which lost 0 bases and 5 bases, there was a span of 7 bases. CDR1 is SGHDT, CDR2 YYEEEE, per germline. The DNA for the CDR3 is TGTGCCAGCAGCTTGGGTCGGAGAGATACGCAGTATTTT. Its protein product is CASSLGRRDTQYF.

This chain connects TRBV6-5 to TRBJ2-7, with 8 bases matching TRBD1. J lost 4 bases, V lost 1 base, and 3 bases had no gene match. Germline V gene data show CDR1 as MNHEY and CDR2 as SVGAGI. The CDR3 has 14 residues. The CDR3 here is CASSYLQGGYEQYF. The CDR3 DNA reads TGTGCCAGCAGTTACTTACAGGGGGGTTACGAGCAGTACTTC.

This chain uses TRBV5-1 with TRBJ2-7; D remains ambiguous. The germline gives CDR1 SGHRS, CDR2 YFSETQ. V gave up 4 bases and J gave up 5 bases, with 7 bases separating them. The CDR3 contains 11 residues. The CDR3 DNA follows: TGCGCCAGCAGCCTCTTGGACGAGCAGTACTTC. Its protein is CASSLLDEQYF.